Listed here are 8 T cell receptor beta chains from one sample, sequenced in a study of Ad26.COV2.S vaccination and SARS-CoV-2 variants. Treatment noted: approximately 18 received Ad26.COV2.S at low or high dose, single or two shots; roughly five received placebo; per-sample allocation not given. At day 63 after the first vaccine or placebo injection, samples were drawn. This table comes from immunoSEQ multiplex PCR, and its TCRdb copy is limited to in-frame clones, with some not included. Of about 440,000 clones listed, 70% to 90% are singletons. Sequencing used peripheral blood, obtained in a trial of Ad26.COV2.S vaccine versus placebo. These receptor sequences come from a person aged 18 to 65 who received the Ad26.COV2.S COVID-19 vaccine or a placebo.

V usage is TRBV28 and J usage is TRBJ1-5, with D perhaps matching TRBD1 (6 bases). The CDR3 is made up of 14 amino acids. The V end lost 3 bases, the J end lost 3 bases, and 9 bases lay between the germline ends. Germline values: CDR1 MDHEN, CDR2 SYDVKM. CDR3 in amino acids: CASSLGGVNQPQHF. The CDR3 DNA is TGTGCCAGCAGTTTGGGGGGCGTCAATCAGCCCCAGCATTTT.

The chain is built from TRBV5-6 and TRBJ2-3; the match to TRBD2 covers 9 bases. From germline, CDR1 is SGHDT and CDR2 YYEEEE. Trimming cost V 0 bases and J 5 bases; bases outside gene matches: 7. The CDR3 is 16 amino acids. CDR3 residues: CASSLELAGSRDTQYF. The CDR3 coding sequence is TGTGCCAGCAGCTTGGAACTAGCGGGCTCCAGAGATACGCAGTATTTT.

The chain employs TRBV6-2 or TRBV6-3 and TRBJ2-7; either TRBD1 or TRBD2 may fit D (6 bases each). CDR3 size: 14 residues. V gave up 0 bases and J gave up 6 bases, with 12 bases separating them. CDR1 and CDR2 from the germline V gene are MNHEY and SVGEGT. In nucleotides, the CDR3 is TGTGCCAGCAGTTACTCCCCCTGGGGGGCCGAGCAGTACTTC. Translated: CASSYSPWGAEQYF.

V gene TRBV29-1 combines with J gene TRBJ2-1, with TRBD1 matching over 12 bases. Trimming took 3 bases from V and 5 from J; bases not matched to a gene: 5. The CDR3 extends over 15 amino acids. Germline loops: CDR1 SQVTM, CDR2 ANQGSEA. CDR3 in DNA: TGCAGCGTTGACAAGGGACAGGGGGCCAACAATGAGCAGTTCTTC. It translates to CSVDKGQGANNEQFF.

As for this clone: Other DNA sequences in this specimen translate into the identical CDR3. The chain couples TRBV12-3 or TRBV12-4 to TRBJ1-3; TRBD1 agrees at 7 bases. The CDR3 has 13 amino acids. J gave up 4 bases and V 5 bases, and 2 bases lay outside the gene matches. CDR3 bases: TGTGCCAGCAGTCTGGGACAGGGAAACACCATATATTTT. This gives the protein CASSLGQGNTIYF.

This chain links TRBV27 with TRBJ2-7; 11 nucleotides align to TRBD2. The J segment lost 0 bases and the V segment lost 9 bases, leaving 16 bases of the junction unmatched. CDR1 MNHEY and CDR2 SMNVEV come from the germline V gene (reference sequence). CDR3 length: 18 residues. CDR3 amino acids: CARLIPGLAENVSYEQYF. CDR3 nucleotides: TGTGCCAGATTGATTCCGGGACTAGCGGAGAACGTCTCCTACGAGCAGTACTTC.

This clone was counted once. The chain employs TRBV28 and TRBJ1-2; D remains unclear. CDR3 length: 13 residues. Trimming left V 4 bases short and J 8 bases short, with 14 bases between. In germline, CDR1 is MDHEN, CDR2 SYDVKM. The CDR3 DNA sequence: TGTGCCAGCAGTTACGGACTGACGGCGGGCTACACCTTC. Amino acids: CASSYGLTAGYTF.

In its sample, this clone was seen a few times. The J gene is TRBJ1-1, the V gene TRBV29-1, with unresolved D. CDR1 SQVTM and CDR2 ANQGSEA come from the germline V gene. The CDR3 has 11 amino acids. V was trimmed by 8 bases and J by 0 bases, leaving 7 bases between them. In nucleotides, the CDR3 is TGCAGCATACGGCTGAACACTGAAGCTTTCTTT. It specifies CSIRLNTEAFF.